This T cell receptor beta chain was captured by sequencing in a study of graft-versus-host responses after intestinal transplantation. At the level of the study: Each of the recipients got a multivisceral, liver-intestinal, or isolated intestinal transplant.

A word on this clone: Its antigen is unidentified.

Study observations and caveats: Researchers found GvH clones in recipient marrow, and some showed up first in ileum or blood. An association linked early post-transplant HvG declines with peak circulating GvH clone levels. The study found high graft-versus-host to host-versus-graft clonal ratios in allografts of patients with graft-donor T cell macrochimerism.

Some clones are missing from TCRdb's copy, which holds only in-frame ones; the method was immunoSEQ multiplex PCR. The profile shows tens of thousands of clones, roughly 92% of them singletons. V shed 5 bases, J shed 4 bases, and the junction held 7 bases outside the gene matches. Germline V lookup: CDR1 MNHEY, CDR2 SMNVEV (reference sequence). This CDR3 has 14 residues. The receptor's source is a human donor who was the organ donor for an intestinal transplant. J is TRBJ1-2 and V is TRBV27; 7 bases map to TRBD1. The specimen was unstimulated CD8+ T cells sorted from spleen or lymph node cells, collected before transplant. CDR3 protein: CASSPGTAFYGYTF. The DNA of the CDR3 is TGTGCCAGCAGTCCCGGGACAGCTTTCTATGGCTACACCTTC.